The entry below describes one T cell receptor (beta chain). This entry belongs to a study of blood T cell repertoires in COVID-19. Using immunoSEQ multiplex PCR, the repertoire was profiled, and TCRdb retains in-frame clones only, with some absent. The table lists approximately 210,000 clones, roughly 88% of them singletons. This CDR3 spans 15 amino acids. CDR1 and CDR2 (germline): SGHTA, FQGTGA. Trimming pared 1 base from V and 0 bases from J, leaving 7 bases between. Sample: peripheral blood. This sequence joins TRBV7-3 and TRBJ2-1; no clear D gene. The source of this sequence is a man aged 18-30 years with active or convalescent COVID-19. The CDR3 loop is CASSLMGSSYNEQFF. Here the CDR3 DNA reads TGTGCCAGCAGCTTAATGGGCAGCTCCTACAATGAGCAGTTCTTC.